Shown below are 23 T cell receptor beta chains from a single sample sequenced in a study of shared clonotypes between healthy human individuals. The method was immunoSEQ multiplex PCR; TCRdb's version includes in-frame clones alone and lacks a portion of them. This table holds approximately 2.3 million clones, 80% to 95% found once. The material sequenced was naive CD4+ T cells from PBMCs. Regarding subset: CD45RA+ positively selected. Source of these receptors: a man younger than 35 in good health. Some clones in this sample may be carry-over from other donors' samples.

The chain has TRBV2 and TRBJ2-7, with 8 bases that match TRBD1. Germline V gene data show CDR1 as SNHLY and CDR2 as FYNNEI. Trimming at V came to 2 bases and at J to 6 bases, leaving 6 bases not matched to a gene. The CDR3 length is 14 residues. CDR3: CASSERYRGSEQYF. In DNA form, the CDR3 reads TGTGCCAGCAGTGAACGTTACAGGGGGTCCGAGCAGTACTTC. Full variable domain (rest looked up from reference TRBV2 and TRBJ2-7): EPEVTQTPSHQVTQMGQEVILRCVPISNHLYFYWYRQILGQKVEFLVSFYNNEISEKSEIFDDQFSVERPDGSNFTLKIRSTKLEDSAMYFCASSERYRGSEQYFGPGTRLTVT.

This sequence joins TRBV9 and TRBJ1-1; D unresolved. This CDR3 has 13 amino acids. Trimming removed 6 bases from V and 7 bases from J, with 16 bases in between. Germline CDR1 and CDR2: SGDLS and YYNGEE. The CDR3 bases are TGTGCCAGCAACCTAAGAGGTGCCGATGAAGCTTTCTTT. The encoded protein is CASNLRGADEAFF.

CDR3 DNA sequence: TGTGCCAGCAGTTTTCTCCCGGGACAGGGTCATTACTTCCTCTCTGGGGCCAACGTCCTGACTTTC. This sequence encodes CASSFLPGQGHYFLSGANVLTF. V and J are TRBV28 and TRBJ2-6, with TRBD1 identical over 9 bases. Germline-derived CDR1 and CDR2 are MDHEN and SYDVKM. The length of the CDR3 is 22 residues. The trim removed 3 bases at V and 0 bases at J, leaving 18 bases unmatched.

The rearrangement links TRBV9 to TRBJ2-1; 9 positions agree with TRBD2. This CDR3 comprises 16 residues. V trimming: 6 bases; J trimming: 10 bases; junction bases outside the gene matches: 17. From germline, CDR1 is SGDLS and CDR2 YYNGEE. The CDR3 loop is CASKRTSGRSFGEQFF. The DNA for the CDR3 is TGTGCCAGCAAAAGGACGAGCGGGAGGAGCTTTGGGGAGCAGTTCTTC.

The chain uses TRBV28 and TRBJ1-6; D is possibly TRBD1 (5 bases). V lost 7 bases to trimming and J lost 6 bases, with 19 bases between them. From germline, CDR1 is MDHEN and CDR2 SYDVKM. CDR3 size: 16 residues. The DNA of the CDR3 is TGTGCCAGCACCCTCCTCGGGGCAGTGGGTAATTCACCCCTCCACTTT. Translating it yields CASTLLGAVGNSPLHF.

This clone was picked up one time. The chain uses TRBV4-1 and TRBJ2-7; TRBD2 aligns across 14 bases. This CDR3 is 18 amino acids long. Germline CDR1 reads MGHRA; CDR2 reads YSYEKL. V lost 6 bases and J lost 0; bases outside the gene matches: 10. The CDR3 DNA reads TGCGCCAGCAGAGCCAGGATAGGACTAGCGGGAGGCTCCTACGAGCAGTACTTC. Its translation: CASRARIGLAGGSYEQYF.

This clone was seen a handful of times. Other DNA sequences in the sample encode the same CDR3. CDR3 bases: TGTGCCAGCAGCTTAGCGGGGTACGGAAACACCATATATTTT. Translation gives CASSLAGYGNTIYF. The rearrangement uses TRBV7-8 and TRBJ1-3; no definite D call. CDR3 length: 14 residues. V lost 0 bases and J 4 bases, leaving 7 bases between the germline ends. CDR1 and CDR2 from the germline V gene are SGHVS and FQNEAQ.

Comments on this clone: Other nucleotide sequences in the sample specify the same CDR3. The chain employs TRBV28 and TRBJ2-7, with D perhaps given as TRBD1 or TRBD2 (5 bases each). Germline CDR1 is MDHEN and CDR2 is SYDVKM. The CDR3 totals 13 residues. Trimming took 1 base from V and 4 from J, leaving 8 bases between them. The CDR3 DNA sequence: TGTGCCAGCAGTTTATCGGGGCCTTACGAGCAGTACTTC. Its translation is CASSLSGPYEQYF.

The chain combines TRBV7-2 with TRBJ2-5; D might be TRBD1 (5 bases). CDR1 is SGHTA, CDR2 FQGNSA, per germline. V lost 4 bases, J lost 2 bases, and 14 bases lay in between. The CDR3 is made up of 15 amino acids. The CDR3, as DNA: TGTGCCAGCAGCTCCCCCCCAGGGTGGCAAGAGACCCAGTACTTC. Translation gives CASSSPPGWQETQYF.

This clone was found once. The same CDR3 arises from other DNA sequences in this sample as well. The V and J genes are TRBV5-1 and TRBJ2-2; no definite D call. V lost 0 bases, J lost 5 bases, and 11 bases lay in between. CDR1 is SGHRS, CDR2 YFSETQ, per germline. The CDR3 runs to 15 residues. CDR3 in amino acids: CASSLVVSSTGELFF. The CDR3 DNA sequence: TGCGCCAGCAGCTTGGTGGTGTCTAGTACCGGGGAGCTGTTTTTT. Using reference TRBV5-1 and TRBJ2-2 for the parts outside the CDR3, the full variable domain is KAGVTQTPRYLIKTRGQQVTLSCSPISGHRSVSWYQQTPGQGLQFLFEYFSETQRNKGNFPGRFSGRQFSNSRSEMNVSTLELGDSALYLCASSLVVSSTGELFFGEGSRLTVL.

This clone was detected once. Other nucleotide sequences from this sample produce the same CDR3. The chain recombines TRBV4-1 with TRBJ2-7; 11 bases map to TRBD2. V dropped 1 base and J dropped 6; count of bases not matched to a gene: 5. The CDR3 has 15 residues. The germline CDR1 and CDR2 sequences are MGHRA and YSYEKL. CDR3 amino acids: CASSQGLAGRGEQYF. Written as DNA, the CDR3 is TGCGCCAGCAGCCAAGGACTAGCGGGAAGGGGCGAGCAGTACTTC.

The rearrangement uses TRBV19 and TRBJ1-5; D may be TRBD1 (5 bases). There are 15 residues in the CDR3. Trimming removed 3 bases at V and 1 base at J, with 10 bases between. Looked up from germline, CDR1 is LNHDA and CDR2 is SQIVND (reference sequence). The CDR3 DNA reads as TGTGCCAGTAGTATCCGGGACGGCAGCAATCAGCCCCAGCATTTT. Translating it yields CASSIRDGSNQPQHF.

This chain connects TRBV21-1 to TRBJ2-4. TRBV21-1 is termed a pseudogene. This CDR3 comprises 13 residues. The CDR3 protein is CATAPISKNIQYF. For the CDR3, the DNA is TGTGCCACCGCCCCGATTTCCAAAAACATTCAGTACTTC.

The chain couples TRBV28 to TRBJ1-5; tentative D call: TRBD1 (5 bases). The V gene's germline CDR1 is MDHEN and CDR2 SYDVKM. The CDR3 is 15 residues long. Trimming shortened V by 4 bases and J by 5 bases, and 15 bases separated the two germline ends. CDR3 protein: CASSSPPGGDQPQHF. The CDR3 DNA follows: TGTGCCAGCAGTTCCCCCCCCGGGGGGGATCAGCCCCAGCATTTT.

The rearrangement links TRBV6-5 to TRBJ1-1; D call uncertain. V shed 6 bases and J shed 1 base, with 15 bases lying between them. The CDR3 extends over 15 amino acids. Germline CDR1 MNHEY, CDR2 SVGAGI. The CDR3 sequence: CASSPPGPRNTEAFF. CDR3 in DNA: TGTGCCAGCAGCCCCCCCGGGCCTAGGAACACTGAAGCTTTCTTT.

This clone was seen a single time. The chain recombines TRBV11-2 with TRBJ1-2, with 8 bases aligning to TRBD1. The V gene's germline CDR1 is SGHAT and CDR2 FQNNGV. This CDR3 contains 15 residues. V lost 6 bases, J lost 4 bases, and 10 bases stayed unmatched. CDR3 region: CASREPGQEPYGYTF. DNA for the CDR3: TGTGCCAGCAGGGAACCGGGACAGGAACCCTATGGCTACACCTTC.

V and J are TRBV10-3 and TRBJ2-2, with D unclear. V shed 10 bases and J shed 4 bases, with 10 bases lying between them. This CDR3 spans 12 amino acids. CDR1 is ENHRY, CDR2 SYGVKD, per germline. CDR3 bases: TGTGCCACCCGGATTCTCACCGGGGAGCTGTTTTTT. This encodes CATRILTGELFF.

The chain has TRBV4-1 and TRBJ2-5; 7 bases agree with TRBD1. The CDR3 has 15 residues. J lost 3 bases, V lost 4 bases, and 8 bases had no gene match. CDR1 is MGHRA and CDR2 is YSYEKL in the germline V gene. Here the CDR3 reads CASSRYGTEEETQYF. The CDR3 nucleotides read TGCGCCAGCAGCCGCTACGGGACAGAAGAAGAGACCCAGTACTTC.

The rearrangement joins TRBV27 to TRBJ2-3; 15 bases line up with TRBD2. The germline CDR1 and CDR2 sequences are MNHEY and SMNVEV (reference sequence). The CDR3 has 17 amino acids. Germline trimming cut 4 bases from V and 6 bases from J; bases unmatched to any gene: 8. The chain's CDR3 is CASSSPGLAGGSDTQYF. DNA for the CDR3: TGTGCCAGCAGTTCGCCGGGACTAGCGGGGGGTAGTGATACGCAGTATTTT.

The chain joins TRBV12-5 to TRBJ1-1; tentatively, D is TRBD1 (5 bases). The CDR3 contains 14 residues. Trimming shortened V by 2 bases and J by 3 bases, and 10 bases separated the two germline ends. CDR1 and CDR2 from the germline V gene are LGHNT and FRNRAP. The CDR3 spells CASGLYPGHTEAFF. CDR3 DNA sequence: TGTGCTAGTGGTTTGTATCCGGGGCACACTGAAGCTTTCTTT. The full variable domain, with the rest looked up from reference TRBV12-5 and TRBJ1-1, is DARVTQTPRHKVTEMGQEVTMRCQPILGHNTVFWYRQTMMQGLELLAYFRNRAPLDDSGMPKDRFSAEMPDATLATLKIQPSEPRDSAVYFCASGLYPGHTEAFFGQGTRLTVV.

This chain joins TRBV7-6 and TRBJ2-1; D remains unclear. CDR3 size: 12 residues. Germline V CDR1 and CDR2: SGHVS, FNYEAQ. Trimming left V 0 bases short and J 4 bases short, with 1 base between. DNA for the CDR3: TGTGCCAGCAGCTTAGCGTACAATGAGCAGTTCTTC. Translation gives CASSLAYNEQFF.

Concerning this clone itself: Additional DNA sequences in this sample encode the identical CDR3. This rearrangement joins TRBV7-2 to TRBJ2-7, with D possibly called TRBD1 or TRBD2 (5 bases each). Germline V lookup: CDR1 SGHTA, CDR2 FQGNSA. V was pared by 2 bases and J by 2 bases, with 10 bases between. This CDR3 is built from 14 residues. The CDR3: CASSLRDGTYEQYF. Here the CDR3 DNA reads TGTGCCAGCAGCTTACGGGACGGTACCTACGAGCAGTACTTC.

This chain joins TRBV7-9 and TRBJ1-4, with unresolved D. V gave up 5 bases and J gave up 5 bases, with 15 bases separating them. Germline CDR1 is SEHNR and CDR2 is FQNEAQ (reference sequence). The CDR3 contains 15 residues. Here the CDR3 reads CASSPRASFNEKLFF. The CDR3 DNA follows: TGTGCCAGCAGCCCACGGGCCTCCTTCAATGAAAAACTGTTTTTT.